The rows below give T cell receptor beta chains drawn from one sample of a study of regulatory T cells in long-lasting Graves disease. A single record per CDR3 protein comes from TCRdb applying MiXCR to the multiplex PCR reads. This table has hundreds of thousands of distinct CDR3 sequences, 15% to 20% appearing once. The same specimen was also included in a second study, on T cells in Graves' hyperthyroidism and ophthalmopathy.

The sequences come from peripheral blood mononuclear cells (PBMCs), collected at new diagnosis, from a patient treated with antithyroid drugs. The receptors were gathered from a woman aged 40 to 65 with Graves disease. CDR3s include the opening cysteine and the closing phenylalanine or tryptophan. The D gene is left open where the match is weak. The size of a clone is reported for some rows only, either as once, few or many, or as a class for expanded clones.

V,size,D,J,CDR3,DNA
TRBV29-1,few,-,TRBJ2-7,CSVAPVHGNYEQYF,TGCAGCGTAGCACCCGTACACGGCAACTACGAGCAGTACTTC
TRBV6-1,-,-,TRBJ1-2,CASLKARTDLYGYTF,TGTGCCAGCCTAAAAGCTAGGACGGATCTTTATGGCTACACCTTC
TRBV11-1,many,TRBD1,TRBJ1-1,CASSNLQGARTEAFF,TGTGCCAGCAGCAACCTACAGGGGGCGCGAACTGAAGCTTTCTTT
TRBV7-9,-,-,TRBJ2-7,CASSLADKWEGTGYEQYF,TGTGCCAGCAGCTTAGCAGACAAGTGGGAAGGGACTGGCTACGAGCAGTACTTC
TRBV28,many,-,TRBJ2-1,CASSFPGLGGHNEQFF,TGTGCCAGCAGTTTCCCGGGGCTAGGGGGGCACAATGAGCAGTTCTTC
TRBV12-3/TRBV12-4,once,TRBD1,TRBJ2-7,CASSYTGGSIEQYF,TGTGCCAGCAGTTATACAGGGGGCTCAATAGAGCAGTACTTC
TRBV2,-,TRBD1,TRBJ1-3,CASRGDRGLGNTIYF,TGTGCCAGCAGGGGGGACAGGGGGCTTGGAAACACCATATATTTT
TRBV19,-,TRBD1,TRBJ2-2,CASSPGQGYGELFF,TGTGCCAGTAGTCCGGGACAGGGGTACGGGGAGCTGTTTTTT
TRBV25-1,-,-,TRBJ2-7,CASSDGGAHEQYF,TGTGCCAGCAGCGATGGGGGGGCCCACGAGCAGTACTTC
TRBV15,-,-,TRBJ2-3,CATSRDKWRGEGTDTQYF,TGTGCCACCAGCAGAGATAAGTGGCGGGGCGAGGGCACAGATACGCAGTATTTT
TRBV20-1,few,-,TRBJ1-5,CSARDGQGNQPQHF,TGCAGTGCTAGAGATGGCCAGGGGAATCAGCCCCAGCATTTT
TRBV3-1,few,-,TRBJ1-1,CASSPGTIEAFF,TGTGCCAGCAGCCCAGGGACAATTGAAGCTTTCTTT
TRBV6-5,once,-,TRBJ1-1,CASSYSLYRAGTEAFF,TGTGCCAGCAGTTATTCTTTATACAGGGCGGGCACTGAAGCTTTCTTT